The 23 T cell receptor beta chains in this list originate from one sample, sequenced in a study of T-cell memory formation after mild COVID-19. TCRdb reprocessed the 5' RACE reads with MiXCR, giving one entry per CDR3 protein. The table includes 550,000 to 700,000 distinct CDR3 sequences, more than 15% detected once. Sequenced material: PBMCs or a T cell subset sorted from them (not recorded which). These receptor sequences come from an adult woman who had mild COVID-19 (a few samples of this study predate the infection). Cell type and time point are not known.

This clonotype has just a few counts. The rearrangement links TRBV7-2 to TRBJ2-6, with TRBD2 as a possible D gene (5 bases). The CDR3 is 15 residues long. Trimming removed 6 bases at V and 0 bases at J, with 9 bases between. The V gene's germline CDR1 is SGHTA and CDR2 FQGNSA. As DNA, the CDR3 is TGTGCCAGCAGGTCCGGGATCTCTGGGGCCAACGTCCTGACTTTC. Its translation: CASRSGISGANVLTF.

The rearrangement joins TRBV7-9 to TRBJ1-4, with D unclear. Germline V gene sequence: CDR1 SEHNR, CDR2 FQNEAQ (reference sequence). The CDR3 is 14 amino acids. Trimming took 5 bases from V and 5 from J, leaving 12 bases between them. CDR3 protein: CASSLRESNEKLFF. The CDR3 nucleotides read TGTGCCAGCAGCCTCCGGGAATCAAATGAAAAACTGTTTTTT.

CDR3 nucleotides: TGCAGTGCTGCAGGGGGCGCGGCTTCGAATTCGGGCTACACCTTC. Protein sequence: CSAAGGAASNSGYTF. The V call is TRBV20-1, the J call TRBJ1-2, with 8 bases aligning to TRBD1. CDR3 size: 15 residues. Looked up from germline, CDR1 is DFQATT and CDR2 is SNEGSKA (reference sequence). With 5 bases clipped from V and 8 bases from J, the junction kept 16 bases outside the gene matches.

This clonotype has a handful of counts. Here the CDR3 DNA reads TGTGCCACCAGTGTAGGGGACGCCTACGAGCAGTACTTC. Protein product: CATSVGDAYEQYF. This sequence joins TRBV24-1 and TRBJ2-7; the D gene could be TRBD1 or TRBD2 (5 bases each). Germline-derived CDR1 and CDR2 are KGHDR and SFDVKD. V lost 5 bases and J lost 2, with 9 bases in between. CDR3 length equals 13 residues.

The chain links TRBV20-1 to TRBJ2-7; 7 bases align to TRBD2. Germline CDR1 is DFQATT and CDR2 is SNEGSKA (reference sequence). The V segment lost 5 bases and the J segment 3 bases; nucleotides outside the gene matches: 10. The CDR3 is 14 residues long. This CDR3 reads CSAGRGGLDYEQYF. CDR3 nucleotides: TGCAGTGCTGGACGCGGGGGTTTAGACTACGAGCAGTACTTC.

This clonotype has ten or more counts. The chain employs TRBV5-1 and TRBJ2-6; D is undetermined. Germline V gene data show CDR1 as SGHRS and CDR2 as YFSETQ. V was pared by 0 bases and J by 0 bases, with 4 bases between. The CDR3 consists of 15 residues. For the CDR3, the DNA is TGCGCCAGCAGCTTGGCAGACTCTGGGGCCAACGTCCTGACTTTC. This codes for CASSLADSGANVLTF.

The chain has TRBV20-1 and TRBJ1-2; no clear D. The V end was cut by 0 bases, the J end by 7 bases, with 18 bases between. Looked up from germline, CDR1 is DFQATT and CDR2 is SNEGSKA (reference sequence). CDR3 size: 15 residues. In nucleotides, the CDR3 is TGCAGTGCTAGAGATGGCGCAGTTCCTTTCGTTGGCTACACCTTC. It encodes CSARDGAVPFVGYTF.

A few counts support this clonotype. V and J are TRBV30 and TRBJ2-5; 7 positions agree with TRBD2. V dropped 3 bases and J dropped 5; count of bases not matched to a gene: 6. CDR3 length: 13 amino acids. Germline values: CDR1 GTSNPN, CDR2 SVGIG (reference sequence). The DNA for the CDR3 is TGTGCCTGGAGCACTAGGGAGGGGGAGACCCAGTACTTC. It translates to CAWSTREGETQYF.

A note on this clonotype: One end of the junction varies from germline; a read error may be responsible. The chain joins TRBV2 to TRBJ2-7, with D perhaps matching TRBD1 or TRBD2 (6 bases each). The germline CDR1 and CDR2 sequences are SNHLY and FYNNEI. The CDR3 has 13 residues. In DNA, the CDR3 is TGTGCCAGCAGTTGGGGGGCCTCCTACGAGCAGCACTTC. This sequence encodes CASSWGASYEQHF.

The table lists this clonotype with a few counts. The chain carries TRBV7-2 and TRBJ2-5, with 11 bases matching TRBD2. The V gene end was trimmed by 2 bases and the J gene end by 7 bases; junction bases not matched to a gene: 6. CDR3 size: 15 residues. CDR1 is SGHTA, CDR2 FQGNSA, per germline. CDR3 region: CASSLRLAGTATQYF. CDR3 sequence (DNA): TGTGCCAGCAGCTTAAGACTAGCGGGGACCGCGACCCAGTACTTC.

This chain joins TRBV2 and TRBJ2-7; tentatively, D is TRBD2 (5 bases). Germline loops: CDR1 SNHLY, CDR2 FYNNEI. CDR3 length equals 13 residues. The ends were cut back, 6 bases at V and 6 bases at J, with 15 bases in the middle. The chain's CDR3 is CASRRAPISEQYF. In nucleotides, the CDR3 is TGTGCCAGCAGGAGGGCCCCAATTTCCGAGCAGTACTTC. Based on the CDR3 plus reference TRBV2 and TRBJ2-7, the full variable domain is EPEVTQTPSHQVTQMGQEVILRCVPISNHLYFYWYRQILGQKVEFLVSFYNNEISEKSEIFDDQFSVERPDGSNFTLKIRSTKLEDSAMYFCASRRAPISEQYFGPGTRLTVT.

The CDR3 sequence: CATSDSDRVGQETQYF. DNA for the CDR3: TGTGCCACCAGTGATTCCGACAGGGTGGGCCAAGAGACCCAGTACTTC. The J gene is TRBJ2-5, the V gene TRBV24-1; the match to TRBD1 covers 7 bases. The germline V gene has CDR1 KGHDR and CDR2 SFDVKD. CDR3 length: 16 residues. Trimming removed 2 bases from V and 1 base from J; junction bases left unmatched: 6.

V gene TRBV12-3 or TRBV12-4 combines with J gene TRBJ2-7; D gene unclear. Trimming cost V 7 bases and J 0 bases, with 13 bases left between them. This CDR3 has 14 residues. The CDR3, as DNA: TGTGCCAGCACCCTCGGGCCCGACTCCTACGAGCAGTACTTC. It translates to CASTLGPDSYEQYF.

The chain has TRBV12-3 or TRBV12-4 and TRBJ1-1; D is unclear. This CDR3 region has 15 residues. Trimming took 2 bases from V and 0 from J, leaving 10 bases between them. CDR3 sequence reads: CASSLSLPMNTEAFF. The CDR3 DNA reads TGTGCCAGCAGTTTATCTCTACCCATGAACACTGAAGCTTTCTTT.

This clonotype was counted between two and nine times. The genes are TRBV7-9 and TRBJ2-7; 7 positions match TRBD2. The CDR3 sequence is 17 residues long. Trimming cost V 1 base and J 2 bases; bases outside gene matches: 11. The germline gives CDR1 SEHNR, CDR2 FQNEAQ (reference sequence). The CDR3 DNA reads as TGTGCCAGCAGCTTAGGCCCCGCGGGGGTTATTACCTACGAGCAGTACTTC. This encodes CASSLGPAGVITYEQYF.

In its sample, this clonotype was seen a few times. The CDR3 DNA reads as TGTGCCAGCAGGTCCGGAGGGGGCTATGGCTACACCTTC. It encodes CASRSGGGYGYTF. The chain has TRBV12-3 or TRBV12-4 and TRBJ1-2, with D possibly matching TRBD1 (6 bases). The V gene lost 6 bases and the J gene lost 4 bases, with 12 bases spanning the gap. The CDR3 has 13 amino acids.

The chain joins TRBV11-2 to TRBJ2-1; 8 nucleotides align to TRBD2. With V trimmed by 5 bases and J by 4 bases, 13 bases remained unmatched. Per germline, CDR1 SGHAT and CDR2 FQNNGV. CDR3 size: 17 residues. The DNA for the CDR3 is TGTGCCAGCAGCCCAAACGCGGGACTAGGCCGATACAATGAGCAGTTCTTC. Translation gives CASSPNAGLGRYNEQFF.

A few counts support this clonotype. V usage is TRBV7-6 and J usage is TRBJ1-6, with D unclear. V dropped 1 base and J dropped 0 bases, with 10 bases sitting between them. Germline lookup yields CDR1 SGHVS and CDR2 FNYEAQ. The CDR3 length is 17 residues. CDR3 loop: CASSLEVASSYNSPLHF. DNA for the CDR3: TGTGCCAGCAGCTTAGAAGTGGCCAGCTCCTATAATTCACCCCTCCACTTT. Looking up the rest from reference TRBV7-6 and TRBJ1-6 gives the full variable domain: GAGVSQSPRYKVTKRGQDVALRCDPISGHVSLYWYRQALGQGPEFLTYFNYEAQQDKSGLPNDRFSAERPEGSISTLTIQRTEQRDSAMYRCASSLEVASSYNSPLHFGNGTRLTVT.

The chain uses TRBV5-4 and TRBJ2-7; D uncertain. Germline values: CDR1 SGHNT, CDR2 YYREEE (reference sequence). The ends were cut back, 0 bases at V and 2 bases at J, with 9 bases in the middle. The length of the CDR3 is 14 residues. CDR3 sequence: CASSLDIFTYEQYF. The CDR3 DNA follows: TGTGCCAGCAGCTTGGATATCTTTACCTACGAGCAGTACTTC. Based on the CDR3 plus reference TRBV5-4 and TRBJ2-7, the full variable domain is ETGVTQSPTHLIKTRGQQVTLRCSSQSGHNTVSWYQQALGQGPQFIFQYYREEENGRGNFPPRFSGLQFPNYSSELNVNALELDDSALYLCASSLDIFTYEQYFGPGTRLTVT.

This CDR3 is CASKENSRETQYF. In nucleotides, the CDR3 is TGTGCCAGTAAAGAAAACAGTAGGGAGACCCAGTACTTC. The V gene is TRBV19, the J gene TRBJ2-5, with no clear D. Germline CDR1 is LNHDA and CDR2 is SQIVND (reference sequence). Trimming stripped 7 bases from V and 5 bases from J, with 14 bases between. The CDR3 runs to 13 residues. The full variable domain, in which reference TRBV19 and TRBJ2-5 provide the parts outside the CDR3, is DGGITQSPKYLFRKEGQNVTLSCEQNLNHDAMYWYRQDPGQGLRLIYYSQIVNDFQKGDIAEGYSVSREKKESFPLTVTSAQKNPTAFYLCASKENSRETQYFGPGTRLLVL.

The chain recombines TRBV25-1 with TRBJ1-1, with TRBD1 as a possible D gene (6 bases). The CDR3 has 15 amino acids. Germline V gives CDR1 MGHDK, CDR2 SYGVNS. The V end lost 2 bases, the J end lost 0 bases, and 10 bases lay between the germline ends. CDR3 protein: CASSETGLMNTEAFF. In DNA form, the CDR3 reads TGTGCCAGCAGTGAAACAGGGCTCATGAACACTGAAGCTTTCTTT.

This clonotype was seen a handful of times. The V and J genes are TRBV7-9 and TRBJ2-1; 9 nucleotides agree with TRBD2. Germline CDR1 and CDR2: SEHNR and FQNEAQ (reference sequence). The V and J ends lost 3 bases and 13 bases, in that order; junction bases with no gene match: 13. The CDR3 totals 15 residues. CDR3 sequence reads: CASSLGGGEFVPQFF. CDR3 bases: TGTGCCAGCAGCTTGGGCGGGGGGGAATTTGTACCCCAGTTCTTC.

Only a few counts were recorded for this clonotype. The V gene is TRBV19, the J gene TRBJ1-1; 8 nucleotides align to TRBD1. CDR3 length: 13 residues. The germline CDR1 and CDR2 sequences are LNHDA and SQIVND (reference sequence). With 7 bases clipped from V and 3 bases from J, the junction kept 4 bases outside the gene matches. The CDR3 DNA reads TGTGCCAGTATCGACAGGGGTGACACTGAAGCTTTCTTT. Encoded protein: CASIDRGDTEAFF.